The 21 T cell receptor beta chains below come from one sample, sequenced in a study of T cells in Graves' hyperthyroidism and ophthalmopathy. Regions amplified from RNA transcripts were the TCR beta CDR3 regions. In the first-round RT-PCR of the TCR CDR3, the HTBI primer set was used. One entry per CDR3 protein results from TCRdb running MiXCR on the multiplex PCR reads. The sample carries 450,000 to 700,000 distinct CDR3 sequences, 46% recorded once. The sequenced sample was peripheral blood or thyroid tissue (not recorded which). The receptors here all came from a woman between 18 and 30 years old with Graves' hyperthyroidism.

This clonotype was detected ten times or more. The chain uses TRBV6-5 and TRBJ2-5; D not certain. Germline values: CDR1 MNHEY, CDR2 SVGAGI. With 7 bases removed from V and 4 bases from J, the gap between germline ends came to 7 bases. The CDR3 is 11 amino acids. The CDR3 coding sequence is TGTGCCAGCACCCATGGAGAGACCCAGTACTTC. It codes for CASTHGETQYF.

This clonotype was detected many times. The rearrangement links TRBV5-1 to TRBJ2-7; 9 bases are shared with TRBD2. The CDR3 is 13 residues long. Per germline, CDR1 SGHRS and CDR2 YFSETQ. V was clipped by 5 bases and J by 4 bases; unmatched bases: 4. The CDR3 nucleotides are TGCGCCAGCAGGACTAGCGGAAATTACGAGCAGTACTTC. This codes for CASRTSGNYEQYF. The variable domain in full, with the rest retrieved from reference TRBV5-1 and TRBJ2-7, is KAGVTQTPRYLIKTRGQQVTLSCSPISGHRSVSWYQQTPGQGLQFLFEYFSETQRNKGNFPGRFSGRQFSNSRSEMNVSTLELGDSALYLCASRTSGNYEQYFGPGTRLTVT.

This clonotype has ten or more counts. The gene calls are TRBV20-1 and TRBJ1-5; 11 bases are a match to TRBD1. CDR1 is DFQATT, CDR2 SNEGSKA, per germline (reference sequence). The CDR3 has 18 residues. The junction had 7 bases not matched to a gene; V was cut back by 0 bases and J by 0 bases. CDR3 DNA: TGCAGTGCTAGAGAGATAGGACAGGGGGCTTATAGCAATCAGCCCCAGCATTTT. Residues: CSAREIGQGAYSNQPQHF.

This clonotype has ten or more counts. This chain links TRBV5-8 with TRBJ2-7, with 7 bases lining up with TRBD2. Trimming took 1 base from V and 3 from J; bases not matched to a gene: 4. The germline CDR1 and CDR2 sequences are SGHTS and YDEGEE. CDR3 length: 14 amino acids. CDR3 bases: TGTGCCAGCAGCTTGTGGGGGGGATACTACGAGCAGTACTTC. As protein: CASSLWGGYYEQYF.

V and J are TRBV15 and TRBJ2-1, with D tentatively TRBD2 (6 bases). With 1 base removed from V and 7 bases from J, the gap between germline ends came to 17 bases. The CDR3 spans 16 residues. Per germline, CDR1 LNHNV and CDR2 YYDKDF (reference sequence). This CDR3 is CATSRVREVTHNEQFF. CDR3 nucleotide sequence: TGTGCCACCAGCAGAGTAAGGGAGGTAACACATAATGAGCAGTTCTTC. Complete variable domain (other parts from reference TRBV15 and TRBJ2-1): DAMVIQNPRYQVTQFGKPVTLSCSQTLNHNVMYWYQQKSSQAPKLLFHYYDKDFNNEADTPDNFQSRRPNTSFCFLDIRSPGLGDTAMYLCATSRVREVTHNEQFFGPGTRLTVL.

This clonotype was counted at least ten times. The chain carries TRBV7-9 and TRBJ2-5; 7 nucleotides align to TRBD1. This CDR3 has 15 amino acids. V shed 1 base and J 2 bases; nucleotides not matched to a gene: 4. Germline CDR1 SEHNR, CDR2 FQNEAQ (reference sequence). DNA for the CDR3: TGTGCCAGCAGCTTAGACTGGACAGGTCAAGAGACCCAGTACTTC. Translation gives CASSLDWTGQETQYF.

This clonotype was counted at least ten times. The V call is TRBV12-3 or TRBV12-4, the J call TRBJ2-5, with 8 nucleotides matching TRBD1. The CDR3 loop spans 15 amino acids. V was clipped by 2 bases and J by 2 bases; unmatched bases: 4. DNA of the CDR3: TGTGCCAGCAGTTTATTTACAGGGGGACAAGAGACCCAGTACTTC. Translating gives CASSLFTGGQETQYF.

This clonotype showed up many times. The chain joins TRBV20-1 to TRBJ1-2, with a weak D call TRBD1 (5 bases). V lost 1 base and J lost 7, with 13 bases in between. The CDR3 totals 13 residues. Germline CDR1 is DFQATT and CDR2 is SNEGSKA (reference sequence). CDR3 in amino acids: CSARVQGVSGYTF. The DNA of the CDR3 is TGCAGTGCTAGAGTTCAGGGAGTAAGTGGCTACACCTTC.

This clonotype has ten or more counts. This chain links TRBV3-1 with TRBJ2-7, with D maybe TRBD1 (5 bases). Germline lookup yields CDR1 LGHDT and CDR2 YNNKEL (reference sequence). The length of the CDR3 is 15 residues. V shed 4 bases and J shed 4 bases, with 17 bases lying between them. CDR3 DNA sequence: TGTGCCAGCAGCCCGCGGATTGGGGCACCGTACGAGCAGTACTTC. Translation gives CASSPRIGAPYEQYF.

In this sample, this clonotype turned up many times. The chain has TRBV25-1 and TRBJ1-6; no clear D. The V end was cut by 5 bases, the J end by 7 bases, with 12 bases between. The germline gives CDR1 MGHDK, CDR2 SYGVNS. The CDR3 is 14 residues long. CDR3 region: CASSRLFSNSPLHF. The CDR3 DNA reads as TGTGCCAGCAGTCGTCTTTTTTCAAATTCACCCCTCCACTTT.

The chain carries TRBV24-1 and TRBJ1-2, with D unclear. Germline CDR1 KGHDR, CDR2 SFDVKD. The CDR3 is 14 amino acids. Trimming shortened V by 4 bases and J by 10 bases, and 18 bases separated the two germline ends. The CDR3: CATSDVDTPTAYTF. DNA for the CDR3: TGTGCCACCAGTGACGTCGACACCCCGACGGCCTACACCTTC.

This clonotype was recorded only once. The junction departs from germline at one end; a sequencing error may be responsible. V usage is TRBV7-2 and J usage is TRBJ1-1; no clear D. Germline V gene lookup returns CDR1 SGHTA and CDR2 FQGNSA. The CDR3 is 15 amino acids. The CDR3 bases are TGTGCCAGCAGTTACTTTCCCCAGCTGCGGACTGAAGCTCTCTTT. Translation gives CASSYFPQLRTEALF.

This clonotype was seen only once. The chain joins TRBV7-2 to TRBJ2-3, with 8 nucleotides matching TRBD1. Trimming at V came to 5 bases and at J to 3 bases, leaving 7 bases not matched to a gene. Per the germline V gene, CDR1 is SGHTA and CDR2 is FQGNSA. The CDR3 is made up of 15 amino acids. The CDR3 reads CASSRGQGSTDTQYF. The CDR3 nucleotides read TGTGCCAGCAGCCGCGGACAGGGAAGTACAGATACGCAGTATTTT.

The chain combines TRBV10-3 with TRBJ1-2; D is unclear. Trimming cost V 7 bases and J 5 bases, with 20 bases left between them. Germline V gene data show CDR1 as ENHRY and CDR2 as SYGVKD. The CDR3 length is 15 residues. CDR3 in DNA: TGTGCCATCACTGGGGAGAGGCTGCTCGAGTATGGCTACACCTTC. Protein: CAITGERLLEYGYTF.

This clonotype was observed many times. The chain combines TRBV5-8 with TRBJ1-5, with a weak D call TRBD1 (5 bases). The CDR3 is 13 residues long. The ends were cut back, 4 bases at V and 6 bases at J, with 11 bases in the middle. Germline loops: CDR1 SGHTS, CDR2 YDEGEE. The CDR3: CASSAGYAQPQHF. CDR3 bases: TGTGCCAGCAGCGCAGGGTACGCTCAGCCCCAGCATTTT.

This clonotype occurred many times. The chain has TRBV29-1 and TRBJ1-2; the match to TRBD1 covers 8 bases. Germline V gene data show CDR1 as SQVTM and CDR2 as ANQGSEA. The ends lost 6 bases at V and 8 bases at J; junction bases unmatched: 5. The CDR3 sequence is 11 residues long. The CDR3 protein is CSVRTGIGYTF. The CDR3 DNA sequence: TGCAGCGTGCGGACAGGGATCGGCTACACCTTC.

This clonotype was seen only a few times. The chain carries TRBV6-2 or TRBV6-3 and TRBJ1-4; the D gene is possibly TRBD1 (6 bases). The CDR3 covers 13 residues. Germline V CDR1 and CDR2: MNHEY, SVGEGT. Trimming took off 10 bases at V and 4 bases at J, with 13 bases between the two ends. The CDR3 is CATATGYNEKLFF. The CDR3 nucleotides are TGTGCCACCGCGACAGGCTATAATGAAAAACTGTTTTTT.

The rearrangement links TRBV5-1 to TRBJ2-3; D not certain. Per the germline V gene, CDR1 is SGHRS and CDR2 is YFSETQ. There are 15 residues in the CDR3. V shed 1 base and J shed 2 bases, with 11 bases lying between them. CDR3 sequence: CASSLNTQYTDTQYF. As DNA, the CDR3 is TGCGCCAGCAGCTTGAATACACAATACACAGATACGCAGTATTTT.

The CDR3 is CASPRVTNEKLFF. CDR3 DNA sequence: TGTGCCAGCCCCAGGGTAACTAATGAAAAACTGTTTTTT. V gene TRBV7-2 combines with J gene TRBJ1-4; weak D call: TRBD1 (5 bases). Germline values: CDR1 SGHTA, CDR2 FQGNSA. V lost 8 bases to trimming and J lost 1 base, with 8 bases between them. The CDR3 totals 13 residues.

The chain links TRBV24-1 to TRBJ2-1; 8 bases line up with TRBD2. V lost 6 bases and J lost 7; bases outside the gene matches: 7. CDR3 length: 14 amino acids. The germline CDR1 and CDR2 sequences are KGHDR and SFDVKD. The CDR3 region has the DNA TGTGCCACCAGTCGGGCGGGAGGACAAAATGAGCAGTTCTTC. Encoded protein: CATSRAGGQNEQFF.

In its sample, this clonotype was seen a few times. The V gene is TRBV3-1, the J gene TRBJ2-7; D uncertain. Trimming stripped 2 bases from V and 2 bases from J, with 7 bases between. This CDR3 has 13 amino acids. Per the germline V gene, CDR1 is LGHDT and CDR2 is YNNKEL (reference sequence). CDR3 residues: CASSQSPTYEQYF. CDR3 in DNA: TGTGCCAGCAGCCAAAGTCCGACCTACGAGCAGTACTTC.